This is a list of T cell receptor beta chains from one sample in a study of T cell responses to AZD1222 COVID-19 vaccine. Some clones are missing from TCRdb's copy, which holds only in-frame ones; the method was immunoSEQ multiplex PCR. The repertoire holds around 130,000 clones, with around nine tenths as singletons. Sequenced here: peripheral blood, sampled 28 days after the second dose of the MenACWY control vaccine. The receptor set was obtained from an adult who received the MenACWY meningococcal vaccine as a control. CDR3s include the opening cysteine and the closing phenylalanine or tryptophan. Each record gives: clone size, J gene, V gene, D gene, CDR3 DNA, CDR3 protein. D genes are given only for firm matches. Expanded clones are given a class, and other clones once, few, many or no size at all.

NA	TRBJ2-3	TRBV15	TRBD2	TGTGCCACCAGCTCTAGCGGAAGGACTAGCACAGATACGCAGTATTTT	CATSSSGRTSTDTQYF
NA	TRBJ2-3	TRBV5-6	NA	TGTGCCAGCAGCTTGAGGCAGGGCACAGATACGCAGTATTTT	CASSLRQGTDTQYF
NA	TRBJ2-3	TRBV18	NA	TGTGCCAGCTCACCCGGGACTTCGGGAGATACGCAGTATTTT	CASSPGTSGDTQYF
NA	TRBJ2-7	TRBV15	NA	TGTGCCACCAGCAGCCTACCACAGGGACCTACCTACGAGCAGTACTTC	CATSSLPQGPTYEQYF
NA	TRBJ1-2	TRBV27	TRBD1	TGTGCCAGCAGGCTACAGGGGTCTAACTATGGCTACACCTTC	CASRLQGSNYGYTF
NA	TRBJ2-1	TRBV7-8	TRBD1	TGTGCCAGCAGTCTAGGGACAGGTCCTTCCTACAATGAGCAGTTCTTC	CASSLGTGPSYNEQFF
NA	TRBJ2-1	TRBV4-1	NA	TGCGCCAGCAGCCAATACGAGGGACATTACAATGAGCAGTTCTTC	CASSQYEGHYNEQFF
NA	TRBJ2-2	TRBV28	NA	TGTGCCAGCAGTCTGCAGAGGGCGAACACCGGGGAGCTGTTTTTT	CASSLQRANTGELFF
NA	TRBJ2-5	TRBV6-6	NA	TGTGCCAGCAGTTACGATAGGAGAGCACGAAAAGAGACCCAGTACTTC	CASSYDRRARKETQYF
NA	TRBJ2-5	TRBV7-3	TRBD2	TGTGCCAGCCCCTTCCTTCGGCGAGGACTAGCGGGTTTAGAGACCCAGTACTTC	CASPFLRRGLAGLETQYF
NA	TRBJ2-3	TRBV5-6	TRBD2	TGTGCCAGCAGTTGGGGGGGGACAGATACGCAGTATTTT	CASSWGGTDTQYF
NA	TRBJ2-1	TRBV7-6	TRBD2	TGTGCCAGCAGCCCACCGTCGGGAGGGCCGAGGAATGAGCAGTTCTTC	CASSPPSGGPRNEQFF
NA	TRBJ2-2	TRBV5-1	TRBD2	TGCGCCAGCAGCCAGGGACTAGCGGGGGGCAGAGAAAAGCTGTTTTTT	CASSQGLAGGREKLFF
NA	TRBJ1-2	TRBV7-2	NA	TGTGCCAGCAGCCCGACAGCAACCTATGGCTACACCTTC	CASSPTATYGYTF
NA	TRBJ2-4	TRBV6-2/TRBV6-3	NA	TGTGCCAGCAGTTATTCAGACCTAGTCAAAAACATTCAGTACTTC	CASSYSDLVKNIQYF
NA	TRBJ1-5	TRBV27	NA	TGTGCCAGCAGTTGGGCGACCAATCAGCCCCAGCATTTT	CASSWATNQPQHF
NA	TRBJ2-3	TRBV18	TRBD1	TGTGCCAGCTCACCAAGGACAGGGACAGTACTGACAGATACGCAGTATTTT	CASSPRTGTVLTDTQYF
once	TRBJ2-5	TRBV12-3/TRBV12-4	TRBD2	TGTGCCAGCAGACTAGCGATTCAAGAGACCCAGTACTTC	CASRLAIQETQYF
NA	TRBJ1-1	TRBV3-1/TRBV3-2	TRBD1	TGTGCCAGCAGCAACAGGGGGCGGGGAATCATGAACACTGAAGCTTTCTTT	CASSNRGRGIMNTEAFF
NA	TRBJ2-7	TRBV7-3	TRBD2	TGTGCCAGCAGCTTGACCGGGACTAGCGGGATAGTCGAGCAGTACTTC	CASSLTGTSGIVEQYF
NA	TRBJ2-7	TRBV28	TRBD1	TGTGCCAGCAGTTTGGACAGGGTTCACGAGCAGTACTTC	CASSLDRVHEQYF
once	TRBJ1-1	TRBV19	TRBD1	TGTGCCAGTAGTAGCGACAGGGAGGACACTGAAGCTTTCTTT	CASSSDREDTEAFF
NA	TRBJ1-1	TRBV6-5	TRBD1	TGTGCCAGCGGACAGGGGCCAGAAGCTTTCTTT	CASGQGPEAFF
once	TRBJ2-7	TRBV28	NA	TGTGCCAGCAGTTTAGAGGGGCAAGGTATCTACGAGCAGTACTTC	CASSLEGQGIYEQYF
NA	TRBJ1-2	TRBV3-1/TRBV3-2	NA	TGTGCCAGCAGCCAAGATAACAGGGCGGGGGCTGGCTACACCTTC	CASSQDNRAGAGYTF
NA	TRBJ1-2	TRBV19	NA	TGTGCCAGTAGCATAACCGCGGGAGGGGAAGCTGGCTACACCTTC	CASSITAGGEAGYTF
NA	TRBJ2-2	TRBV30	NA	TGTGCCTGGAGTGTTATCACCGGGGAGCTGTTTTTT	CAWSVITGELFF
NA	TRBJ2-1	TRBV18	TRBD2	TGTGCCAGCTCACCCCAAAGGACTAGCGGGAGGGCCTTTAGCTACAATGAGCAGTTCTTC	CASSPQRTSGRAFSYNEQFF
few	TRBJ1-2	TRBV2	TRBD1	TGTGCCAGCAGTGAGGGACAGCTTAACTATGGCTACACCTTC	CASSEGQLNYGYTF
many	TRBJ1-4	TRBV7-8	NA	TGTGCCAGCAGCGGGGACTTCGCAACTAATGAAAAACTGTTTTTT	CASSGDFATNEKLFF
NA	TRBJ2-2	TRBV7-6	TRBD1	TGTGCCAGCAGCTTTCCCCAACAGGGGGCGAGGACCGGGGAGCTGTTTTTT	CASSFPQQGARTGELFF
NA	TRBJ1-6	TRBV27	NA	TGTGCCAGCGGAAGGAGCTCCTATAATTCACCCCTCCACTTT	CASGRSSYNSPLHF
NA	TRBJ1-4	TRBV28	NA	TGTGCCAGCAGTTTACTAGGGGACTTGGAAAAACTGTTTTTT	CASSLLGDLEKLFF
NA	TRBJ1-4	TRBV5-1	NA	TGCGCCAGCAGCTTACAGGGACCTAATGAAAAACTGTTTTTT	CASSLQGPNEKLFF
NA	TRBJ1-1	TRBV6-5	NA	TGTGCCAGCAGTTACGGGGGTCTCATGAACACTGAAGCTTTCTTT	CASSYGGLMNTEAFF
NA	TRBJ2-7	TRBV7-6	TRBD1	TGTGCCAGCAGCCCCAGAATGGGACAGAACGAGCAGTACTTC	CASSPRMGQNEQYF
NA	TRBJ1-1	TRBV6-5	NA	TGTGCCAGCAGTTACCGCCAACACACTGAAGCTTTCTTT	CASSYRQHTEAFF
NA	TRBJ2-1	TRBV10-3	NA	TGTGCCATCAGTGGATCAGGGATCGTAGTTGATGAGCAGTTCTTC	CAISGSGIVVDEQFF
NA	TRBJ2-5	TRBV5-6	TRBD2	TGTGCCAGCAGCTTACTAGCGGGAGCCGAAGAGACCCAGTACTTC	CASSLLAGAEETQYF
NA	TRBJ2-3	TRBV18	NA	TGTGCCAGCTCAAAAAGCACAGATACGCAGTATTTT	CASSKSTDTQYF
NA	TRBJ2-1	TRBV19	TRBD2	TGTGCCACCCGGACTAGCGGGAGGAAGGACAATGAGCAGTTCTTC	CATRTSGRKDNEQFF
NA	TRBJ1-2	TRBV7-9	NA	TGTGCCAGCAGCACCGGGGAACGGGCTTCGGCGAGTGGCTACACCTTC	CASSTGERASASGYTF
NA	TRBJ2-4	TRBV5-4	NA	TGTGCCAGCAGCTTTGAAGGGACCGCCAAAAACATTCAGTACTTC	CASSFEGTAKNIQYF
NA	TRBJ2-5	TRBV28	TRBD1	TGTGCCAGCAGTTTAAGTAGGCGGACAGGGGGCGGCCAAGAGACCCAGTACTTC	CASSLSRRTGGGQETQYF
NA	TRBJ1-1	TRBV14	TRBD1	TGTGCCAGCAGCCAGATAGGGGGCGGTCGGGCTTTCTTT	CASSQIGGGRAFF
NA	TRBJ1-2	TRBV28	TRBD1	TGTGCCTGCACGACAGGGACGTTAAACTATGGCTACACCTTC	CACTTGTLNYGYTF
NA	TRBJ1-5	TRBV27	NA	TGTGCCAGCAGTTACCGTCGCGGGCAGGGGCCTAATCAGCCCCAGCATTTT	CASSYRRGQGPNQPQHF
NA	TRBJ2-5	TRBV6-5	NA	TGTGCCACCCTTACCCCGGCGGAGGGGACCCAGTACTTC	CATLTPAEGTQYF
NA	TRBJ2-1	TRBV30	TRBD2	TGTGCCTGGAGTGTACTTGGAGATTGGCTAGCGGATAGCTCCTACAATGAGCAGTTCTTC	CAWSVLGDWLADSSYNEQFF
NA	TRBJ1-1	TRBV28	TRBD1	TGTGCCAGCAGTTTCGGGAGGGGGCGGAACACTGAAGCTTTCTTT	CASSFGRGRNTEAFF